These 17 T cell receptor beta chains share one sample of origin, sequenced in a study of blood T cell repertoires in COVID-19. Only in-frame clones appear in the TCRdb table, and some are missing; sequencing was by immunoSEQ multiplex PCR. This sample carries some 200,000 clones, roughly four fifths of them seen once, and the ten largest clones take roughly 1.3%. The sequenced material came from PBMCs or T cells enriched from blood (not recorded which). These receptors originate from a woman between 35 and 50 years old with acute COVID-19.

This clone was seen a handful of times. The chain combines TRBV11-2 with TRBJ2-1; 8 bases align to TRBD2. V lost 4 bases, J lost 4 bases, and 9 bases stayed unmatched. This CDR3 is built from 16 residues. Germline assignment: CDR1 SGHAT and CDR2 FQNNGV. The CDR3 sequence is CASSWFSGRGYNEQFF. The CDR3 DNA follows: TGTGCCAGCAGCTGGTTCAGCGGGAGAGGTTACAATGAGCAGTTCTTC.

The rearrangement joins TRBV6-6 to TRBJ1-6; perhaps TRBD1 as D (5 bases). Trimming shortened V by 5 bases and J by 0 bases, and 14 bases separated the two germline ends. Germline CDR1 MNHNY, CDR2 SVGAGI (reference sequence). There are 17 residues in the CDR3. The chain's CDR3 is CASSGSTASSYNSPLHF. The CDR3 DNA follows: TGTGCCAGCAGTGGATCGACAGCGAGCTCCTATAATTCACCCCTCCACTTT.

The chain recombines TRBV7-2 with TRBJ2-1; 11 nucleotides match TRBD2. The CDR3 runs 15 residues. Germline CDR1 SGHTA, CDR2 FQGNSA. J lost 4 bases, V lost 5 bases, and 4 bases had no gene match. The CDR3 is CASSLPSGRYNEQFF. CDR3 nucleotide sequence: TGTGCCAGCAGCCTACCTAGCGGGAGGTACAATGAGCAGTTCTTC. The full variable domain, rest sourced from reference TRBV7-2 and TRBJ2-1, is GAGVSQSPSNKVTEKGKDVELRCDPISGHTALYWYRQSLGQGLEFLIYFQGNSAPDKSGLPSDRFSAERTGGSVSTLTIQRTQQEDSAVYLCASSLPSGRYNEQFFGPGTRLTVL.

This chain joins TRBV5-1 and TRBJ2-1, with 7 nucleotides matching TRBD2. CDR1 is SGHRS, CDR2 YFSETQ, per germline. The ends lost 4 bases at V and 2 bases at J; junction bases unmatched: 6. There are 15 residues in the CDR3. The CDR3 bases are TGCGCCAGCAGCCCCTCCGCGGGGGCCTACAATGAGCAGTTCTTC. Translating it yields CASSPSAGAYNEQFF.

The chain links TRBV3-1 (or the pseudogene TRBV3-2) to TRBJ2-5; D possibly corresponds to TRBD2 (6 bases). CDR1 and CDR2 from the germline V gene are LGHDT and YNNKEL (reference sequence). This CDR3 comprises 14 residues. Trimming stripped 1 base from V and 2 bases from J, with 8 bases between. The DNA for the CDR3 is TGTGCCAGCAGCCAAGGGGCGGGACAAGAGACCCAGTACTTC. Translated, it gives CASSQGAGQETQYF.

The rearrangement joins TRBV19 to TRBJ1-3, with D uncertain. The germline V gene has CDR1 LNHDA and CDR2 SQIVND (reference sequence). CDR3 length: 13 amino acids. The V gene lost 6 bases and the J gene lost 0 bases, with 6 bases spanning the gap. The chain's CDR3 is CASSSVSGNTIYF. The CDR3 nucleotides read TGTGCCAGTAGCAGCGTCTCTGGAAACACCATATATTTT.

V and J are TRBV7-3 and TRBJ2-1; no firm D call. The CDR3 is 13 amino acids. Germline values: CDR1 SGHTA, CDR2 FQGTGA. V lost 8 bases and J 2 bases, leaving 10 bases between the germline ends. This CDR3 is CASRLGPYNEQFF. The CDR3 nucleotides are TGTGCCAGCCGTTTGGGCCCCTACAATGAGCAGTTCTTC. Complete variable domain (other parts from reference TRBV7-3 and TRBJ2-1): GAGVSQTPSNKVTEKGKYVELRCDPISGHTALYWYRQSLGQGPEFLIYFQGTGAADDSGLPNDRFFAVRPEGSVSTLKIQRTERGDSAVYLCASRLGPYNEQFFGPGTRLTVL.

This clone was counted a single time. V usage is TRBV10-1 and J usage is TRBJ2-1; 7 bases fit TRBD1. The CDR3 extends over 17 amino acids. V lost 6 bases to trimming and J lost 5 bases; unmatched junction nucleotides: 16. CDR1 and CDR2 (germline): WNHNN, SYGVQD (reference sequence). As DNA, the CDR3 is TGCGCCAGCAGAAAAAAAATAAACCGGGACAGAGACAATGAGCAGTTCTTC. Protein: CASRKKINRDRDNEQFF.

Here the CDR3 reads CSASNRHEQFF. The CDR3 coding sequence is TGCAGTGCTAGTAACAGGCATGAGCAGTTCTTC. V and J are TRBV20-1 and TRBJ2-1; maybe TRBD1 (5 bases). This CDR3 is 11 amino acids long. V was pared by 3 bases and J by 8 bases, with 8 bases between. CDR1 and CDR2 (germline): DFQATT, SNEGSKA (reference sequence).

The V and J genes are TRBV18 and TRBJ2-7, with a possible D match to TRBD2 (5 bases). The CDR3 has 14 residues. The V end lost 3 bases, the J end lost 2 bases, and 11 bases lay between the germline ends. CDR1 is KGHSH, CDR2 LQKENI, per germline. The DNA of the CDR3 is TGTGCCAGCTCACCGAATAGCGAAACCTACGAGCAGTACTTC. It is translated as CASSPNSETYEQYF.

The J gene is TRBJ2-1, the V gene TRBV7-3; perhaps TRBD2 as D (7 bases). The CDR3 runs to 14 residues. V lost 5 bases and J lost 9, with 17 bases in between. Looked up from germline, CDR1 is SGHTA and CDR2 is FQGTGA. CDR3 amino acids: CASSQGGAQGEQFF. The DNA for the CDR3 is TGTGCCAGCAGCCAAGGGGGGGCGCAGGGTGAGCAGTTCTTC.

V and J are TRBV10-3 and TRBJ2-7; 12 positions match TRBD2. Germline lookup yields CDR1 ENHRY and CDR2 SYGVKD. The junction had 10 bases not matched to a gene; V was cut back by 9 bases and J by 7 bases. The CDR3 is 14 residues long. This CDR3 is CAISLAGGPREQYF. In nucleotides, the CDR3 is TGTGCCATTAGTCTAGCGGGGGGGCCGAGGGAGCAGTACTTC.

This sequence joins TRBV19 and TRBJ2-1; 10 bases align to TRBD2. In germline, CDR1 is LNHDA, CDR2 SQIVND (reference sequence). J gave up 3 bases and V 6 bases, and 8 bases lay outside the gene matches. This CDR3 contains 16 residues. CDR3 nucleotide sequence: TGTGCCAGTAGGAGAGCGGGAGGGGGATACTACAATGAGCAGTTCTTC. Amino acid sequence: CASRRAGGGYYNEQFF.

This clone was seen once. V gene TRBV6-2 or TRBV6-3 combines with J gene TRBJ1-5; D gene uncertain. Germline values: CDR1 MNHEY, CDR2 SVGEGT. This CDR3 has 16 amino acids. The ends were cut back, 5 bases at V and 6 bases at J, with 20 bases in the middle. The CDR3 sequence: CASSAPEFASGQPQHF. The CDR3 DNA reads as TGTGCCAGCAGTGCACCAGAGTTCGCTAGTGGTCAGCCCCAGCATTTT.

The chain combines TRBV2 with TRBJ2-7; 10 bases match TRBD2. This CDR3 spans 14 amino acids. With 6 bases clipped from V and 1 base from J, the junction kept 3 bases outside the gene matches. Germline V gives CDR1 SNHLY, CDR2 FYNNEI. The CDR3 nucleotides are TGTGCCAGCAGCGAACTAGCGGGATCCTACGAGCAGTACTTC. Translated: CASSELAGSYEQYF.

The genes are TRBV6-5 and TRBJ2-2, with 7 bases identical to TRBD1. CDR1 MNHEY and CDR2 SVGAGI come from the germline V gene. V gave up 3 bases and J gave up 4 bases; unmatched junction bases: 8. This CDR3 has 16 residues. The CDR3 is CASSYQTGVRTGELFF. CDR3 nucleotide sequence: TGTGCCAGCAGTTATCAAACAGGGGTCCGCACCGGGGAGCTGTTTTTT.

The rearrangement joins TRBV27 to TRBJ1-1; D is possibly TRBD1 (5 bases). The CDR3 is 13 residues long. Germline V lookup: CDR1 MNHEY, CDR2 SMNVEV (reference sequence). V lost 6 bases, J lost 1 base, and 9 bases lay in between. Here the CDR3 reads CASRRQPNTEAFF. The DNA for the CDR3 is TGTGCCAGCAGGAGACAGCCGAACACTGAAGCTTTCTTT.